This T cell receptor (beta chain) was captured in a study of lymphopenia after photon versus proton radiotherapy. V was pared by 6 bases and J by 4 bases, with 34 bases between. The germline gives CDR1 SQVTM, CDR2 ANQGSEA. This CDR3 is built from 19 residues. Repertoires were generated with immunoSEQ multiplex PCR, while TCRdb's copy carries only in-frame clones and drops some. The sample has about 40,000 clones; approximately 82% are singletons. The sequence came from a woman aged 70 to 79 with pancreatic cancer. The chain has TRBV29-1 and TRBJ2-7; possibly TRBD2 for D (5 bases). The specimen was peripheral blood, collected from a patient treated with proton-based radiotherapy. DNA for the CDR3: TGCAGCGTAGGTTACCGCGGGTTTATATGGAGCCCTGAAGAATACGAGCAGTACTTC. Translating it yields CSVGYRGFIWSPEEYEQYF.